These T cell receptor beta chains were read from a single sample in a study of T cells in pancreatic ductal adenocarcinoma. The protocol was immunoSEQ multiplex PCR, while the TCRdb copy is restricted to in-frame clones and leaves out a portion. The data show about 97,000 clones, nearly 95% seen once. Sample: PBMCs. The receptors come from a human donor with pancreatic ductal adenocarcinoma. Each CDR3 is given with its conserved first and last residue. A D gene is named only where the DNA matches it firmly.

NA,TRBJ1-5,TRBV7-2,CASSSWTEGNQPQHF,TGTGCCAGCAGCTCCTGGACAGAAGGGAATCAGCCCCAGCATTTT
TRBD2,TRBJ2-7,TRBV9,CASSVGLADYEQYF,TGTGCCAGCAGCGTAGGACTAGCGGACTACGAGCAGTACTTC
NA,TRBJ2-7,TRBV5-1,CASSLGQVVDEQYF,TGCGCCAGCAGCTTGGGACAGGTGGTGGACGAGCAGTACTTC
TRBD2,TRBJ2-1,TRBV6-6,CASLPSGFYNEQFF,TGTGCCAGCCTTCCTAGCGGATTCTACAATGAGCAGTTCTTC
TRBD2,TRBJ2-7,TRBV2,CASTWTPGLAGGSYEQYF,TGTGCCAGCACCTGGACCCCAGGACTAGCGGGAGGTTCCTACGAGCAGTACTTC
TRBD1,TRBJ2-3,TRBV6-6,CASAPGQSTDTQYF,TGTGCCAGCGCACCGGGACAGAGCACAGATACGCAGTATTTT
TRBD1,TRBJ2-3,TRBV6-1,CASSDGTGVWDTDTQYF,TGTGCCAGCAGTGATGGGACAGGGGTCTGGGACACAGATACGCAGTATTTT
TRBD1,TRBJ1-4,TRBV7-9,CASSPGTGVRYEKLFF,TGTGCCAGCAGCCCCGGGACAGGGGTAAGGTACGAAAAACTGTTTTTT
TRBD2,TRBJ2-1,TRBV5-4,CASSDRTSYNEQFF,TGTGCCAGCAGCGACCGGACTAGCTACAATGAGCAGTTCTTC
NA,TRBJ1-5,TRBV18,CASSPWEGGNNQPQHF,TGTGCCAGCTCACCATGGGAGGGGGGAAACAATCAGCCCCAGCATTTT
TRBD2,TRBJ2-7,TRBV11-2,CASSFPRASGSYEQYF,TGTGCCAGCAGCTTTCCCCGGGCTAGCGGATCCTACGAGCAGTACTTC
TRBD1,TRBJ2-7,TRBV19,CASSADREHYEQYF,TGTGCCAGTAGTGCGGACAGGGAACACTACGAGCAGTACTTC
NA,TRBJ2-4,TRBV7-2,CASSLGAGGAKNIQYF,TGTGCCAGCAGCTTAGGAGCAGGGGGGGCCAAAAACATTCAGTACTTC
TRBD2,TRBJ2-1,TRBV5-5,CASSLGLLRLAANEQFF,TGTGCCAGCAGCTTGGGTCTCTTAAGACTAGCCGCCAATGAGCAGTTCTTC
TRBD1,TRBJ2-2,TRBV2,CASSGQGVATGELFF,TGTGCCAGCAGTGGACAGGGGGTCGCCACCGGGGAGCTGTTTTTT
TRBD2,TRBJ2-7,TRBV5-5,CASSFSAGAYEQYF,TGTGCCAGCAGCTTTTCAGCGGGAGCCTACGAGCAGTACTTC
TRBD1,TRBJ1-5,TRBV19,CASRVWTQGAKGPQHF,TGTGCCAGTAGGGTTTGGACGCAGGGGGCGAAGGGGCCCCAGCATTTT
TRBD2,TRBJ2-2,TRBV5-1,CASSLPTSGSDTGELFF,TGCGCCAGCAGCTTGCCAACTAGCGGGTCGGACACCGGGGAGCTGTTTTTT
TRBD1,TRBJ2-7,TRBV4-2,CASSLGDRAYEQYF,TGTGCCAGCAGCCTAGGGGACAGGGCCTACGAGCAGTACTTC
TRBD1,TRBJ2-7,TRBV27,CASSRYRGGYEQYF,TGTGCCAGCAGTCGGTACAGGGGCGGTTACGAGCAGTACTTC
TRBD1,TRBJ2-3,TRBV7-2,CASRDGTGTDTQYF,TGTGCCAGCAGGGACGGGACAGGGACAGATACGCAGTATTTT